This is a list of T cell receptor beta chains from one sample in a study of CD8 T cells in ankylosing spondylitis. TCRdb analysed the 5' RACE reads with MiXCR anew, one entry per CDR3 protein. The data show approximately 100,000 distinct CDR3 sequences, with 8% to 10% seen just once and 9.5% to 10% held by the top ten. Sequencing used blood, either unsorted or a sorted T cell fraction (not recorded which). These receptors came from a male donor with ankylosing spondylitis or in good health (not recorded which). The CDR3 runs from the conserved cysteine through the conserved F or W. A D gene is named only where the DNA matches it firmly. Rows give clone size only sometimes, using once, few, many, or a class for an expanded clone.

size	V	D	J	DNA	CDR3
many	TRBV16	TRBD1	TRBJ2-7	TGTGCCAGCAGCCAATTTGGACAGGACGGCGAGCAGTACTTC	CASSQFGQDGEQYF
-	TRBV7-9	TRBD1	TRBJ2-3	TGTGCCAGCAGCCATCCGACAGGGAAGAATACGCAGTATTTT	CASSHPTGKNTQYF
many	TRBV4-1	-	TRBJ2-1	TGCGCCAGCAGCCAAGATAAGTGGATGGCGGGTGAGCAGTTCTTC	CASSQDKWMAGEQFF
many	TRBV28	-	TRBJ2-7	TGTGCCAGCAGTTTAGTTAGTTCCTACGAGCAGTACTTC	CASSLVSSYEQYF
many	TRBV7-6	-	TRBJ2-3	TGTGCCAGCAGCTTAGGGTTAGTGGATACGCAGTATTTT	CASSLGLVDTQYF
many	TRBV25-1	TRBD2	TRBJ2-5	TGTGCCAGCAGTCCGTGGGGAGGGCCGCGGGAGACCCAGTACTTC	CASSPWGGPRETQYF
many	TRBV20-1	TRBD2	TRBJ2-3	TGCAGTGCTAGATCTAGCGGGGGAAACACAGATACGCAGTATTTT	CSARSSGGNTDTQYF
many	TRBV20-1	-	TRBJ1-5	TGCAGTGCCACGTATACCAATCAGCCCCAGCATTTT	CSATYTNQPQHF
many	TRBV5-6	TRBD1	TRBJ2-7	TGTGCCAGCAGCCAGACAGGGTCCTCCTACGAGCAGTACTTC	CASSQTGSSYEQYF
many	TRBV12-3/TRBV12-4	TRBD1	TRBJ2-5	TGTGCCAGCAGTTTAAGGGGGCCCGAGACCCAGTACTTC	CASSLRGPETQYF
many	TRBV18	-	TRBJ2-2	TGTGCCAGCTCACCACCGGCCGGAGGCACCGGGGAGCTGTTTTTT	CASSPPAGGTGELFF
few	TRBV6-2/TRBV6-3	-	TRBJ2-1	TGTGCCAGCAGGAAGCAGGGGTACTACAATGAGCAGTTCTTC	CASRKQGYYNEQFF
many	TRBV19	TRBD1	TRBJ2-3	TGTGCCAGTAGTCGGGACAGAAGACCCACAGATACGCAGTATTTT	CASSRDRRPTDTQYF
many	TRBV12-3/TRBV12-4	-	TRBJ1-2	TGTGCCAGCAGTCCCCAGCTATTAAACTATGGCTACACCTTC	CASSPQLLNYGYTF
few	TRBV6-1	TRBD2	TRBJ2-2	TGTGCCAGCAGTGGGCTAGCGGGCCCGGGCACCGGGGAGCTGTTTTTT	CASSGLAGPGTGELFF
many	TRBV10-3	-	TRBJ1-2	TGTGCCATCAGTGAGCAGGGATATGGCTACACCTTC	CAISEQGYGYTF
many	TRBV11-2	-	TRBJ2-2	TGTGCCAGCAACCCACATCCCCAGACTACCGGGGAGCTGTTTTTT	CASNPHPQTTGELFF
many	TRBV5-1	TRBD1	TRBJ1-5	TGCGCCAGCAGCGAGGGACAGGGCGGTCAGCCCCAGCATTTT	CASSEGQGGQPQHF
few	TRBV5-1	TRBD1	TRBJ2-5	TGCGCCAGCAGCTTGCAGGGACAGGGAAGGCAAGAGACCCAGTACTTC	CASSLQGQGRQETQYF
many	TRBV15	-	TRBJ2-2	TGTGCCACCAGCAGAGGTGGTCGGGCCACGAACACCGGGGAGCTGTTTTTT	CATSRGGRATNTGELFF
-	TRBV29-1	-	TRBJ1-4	TGCAGCGTTGTTCGGGGGGAAAAACTGTTTTTT	CSVVRGEKLFF
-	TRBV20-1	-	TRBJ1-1	TGCAGTGCTAGAGATCTGTGGGACGGCTACACTGAAGCTTTCTTT	CSARDLWDGYTEAFF
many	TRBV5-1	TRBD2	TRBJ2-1	TGCGCCAGCAGCCTCCTAGCGGGTAACTCCTACAATGAGCAGTTCTTC	CASSLLAGNSYNEQFF
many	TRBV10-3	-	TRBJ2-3	TGTGCCATCAGTGAGGGAAGCACAGATACGCAGTATTTT	CAISEGSTDTQYF
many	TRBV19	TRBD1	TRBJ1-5	TGTGCCAGTAGTTCATCGGGACAGGGGGATCAGCCCCAGCATTTT	CASSSSGQGDQPQHF
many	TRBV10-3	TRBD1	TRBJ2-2	TGTGCCATCGGACCTTGGACAGGGGTTGACACCGGGGAGCTGTTTTTT	CAIGPWTGVDTGELFF
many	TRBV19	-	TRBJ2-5	TGTGCCAGTAGTCAACAGGACCAAGAGACCCAGTACTTC	CASSQQDQETQYF
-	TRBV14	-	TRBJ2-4	TGTGCCAGCAGCCAACTACTCACGAGGGACATTCAGTACTTC	CASSQLLTRDIQYF
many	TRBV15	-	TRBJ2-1	TGTGCCACCAGCAGACGAGGGGCGGGCAATGAGCAGTTCTTC	CATSRRGAGNEQFF
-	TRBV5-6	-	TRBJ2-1	TGTGCCAGCAGCTTGTTTAGCGGAGACAATGAGCAGTTCTTC	CASSLFSGDNEQFF
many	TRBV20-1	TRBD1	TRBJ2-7	TGCAGTGCTCTAGACAGGGGGCGATACGAGCAGTACTTC	CSALDRGRYEQYF
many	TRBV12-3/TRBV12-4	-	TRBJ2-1	TGTGCCAGCAGTTTAGCGGGGGCCGGGGGTCAGCAGTTCTTC	CASSLAGAGGQQFF
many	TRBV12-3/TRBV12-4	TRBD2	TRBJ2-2	TGTGCCAGCAGTGCCCTAGCGGGAGTTTCCGGGGAGCTGTTTTTT	CASSALAGVSGELFF
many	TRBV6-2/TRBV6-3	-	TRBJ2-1	TGTGCCAGCAGTTACCGGCCTGCCTACAATGAGCAGTTCTTC	CASSYRPAYNEQFF
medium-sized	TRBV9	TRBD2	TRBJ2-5	TGTGCCAGCAGCGGTGAAGGGACTAGCGGAGGAGAGACCCAGTACTTC	CASSGEGTSGGETQYF
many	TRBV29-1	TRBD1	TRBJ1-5	TGCAGCGTGGGACAGGGCGAGGCTCAGCCCCAGCATTTT	CSVGQGEAQPQHF
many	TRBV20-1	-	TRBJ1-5	TGCAGTGCTAATATGGGGACGAGCAATCAGCCCCAGCATTTT	CSANMGTSNQPQHF
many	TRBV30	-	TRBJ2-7	TGTGCCTGGAGATTTAGTACCTACGAGCAGTACTTC	CAWRFSTYEQYF
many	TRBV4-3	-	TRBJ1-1	TGCGCCAGCAGCCAAGCGTGGGGAACTGAAGCTTTCTTT	CASSQAWGTEAFF
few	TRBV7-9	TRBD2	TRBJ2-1	TGTGCCAGCAGCTTACGCCCTAGCGGCCAGGGAGATGAGCAGTTCTTC	CASSLRPSGQGDEQFF
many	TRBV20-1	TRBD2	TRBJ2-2	TGCAGTGCTAGAGATAGGGAGGGAGGGACCGGGGAGCTGTTTTTT	CSARDREGGTGELFF